These 4 T cell receptor beta chains originate from one sample sequenced in a study of shared clonotypes between healthy human individuals. Profiling relied on immunoSEQ multiplex PCR, and the TCRdb table lists in-frame clones only, not all of them. The data show roughly 2.1 million clones, with 90% to 95% seen just once and 1.5% to 2% held by the top ten. It was CD45RO-negative cells, positively selected for CCR7, that made up naive CD8 cells, with terminally differentiated effector memory CD45RA+ cells excluded. The sample consisted of naive CD8+ T cells from PBMCs. Receptors were obtained from a man in his late teens or twenties in good health. Some clones in this sample may be carry-over from other donors' samples.

This clone appeared a single time. This chain uses TRBV9 with TRBJ2-7; D not certain. V shed 0 bases and J shed 2 bases, with 12 bases lying between them. CDR3 length equals 15 residues. Germline V gene sequence: CDR1 SGDLS, CDR2 YYNGEE. The CDR3 protein is CASSVGIAPTYEQYF. The CDR3 DNA is TGTGCCAGCAGCGTAGGAATCGCGCCTACCTACGAGCAGTACTTC.

This chain joins TRBV13 and TRBJ2-7; 13 bases match TRBD2. The V and J ends lost 1 base and 6 bases, in that order; junction bases with no gene match: 9. CDR3 length: 17 residues. Germline assignment: CDR1 PRHDT and CDR2 FYEKMQ (reference sequence). The CDR3 nucleotides are TGTGCCAGCAGCTTAGTGGGACTAGCGGGACTTTCGCGCGAGCAGTACTTC. Protein sequence: CASSLVGLAGLSREQYF.

This clone was detected once. The chain recombines TRBV5-6 with TRBJ2-7; possibly TRBD2 for D (7 bases). CDR1 and CDR2 (germline): SGHDT, YYEEEE. The CDR3 has 16 amino acids. With 3 bases removed from V and 4 bases from J, the gap between germline ends came to 20 bases. The CDR3 nucleotides are TGTGCCAGCAGCTACGCGTGGTCGGAGGGGGGGTACGAGCAGTACTTC. Amino acids: CASSYAWSEGGYEQYF.

The genes are TRBV13 and TRBJ2-3, with a tentative D call TRBD1 (6 bases). The V end was cut by 0 bases, the J end by 1 base, with 8 bases between. Germline CDR1 PRHDT, CDR2 FYEKMQ (reference sequence). The CDR3 spans 15 residues. CDR3 sequence: CASSLGQGRTDTQYF. In DNA form, the CDR3 reads TGTGCCAGCAGCTTAGGACAGGGCCGCACAGATACGCAGTATTTT.